The T cell receptor beta chain described here comes from a study of T cells in Graves' hyperthyroidism and ophthalmopathy. Overall study results and limits: Prediction of ophthalmopathy progression came a median 6.5 months pre-onset.

Patients having uncontrolled infection, another autoimmune disease, pregnancy or lactation were not included. Around 10 ml fresh peripheral blood yielded the PBMCs. Trimming removed 3 bases at V and 0 bases at J, with 9 bases between. Germline CDR1 is SEHNR and CDR2 is FQNEAQ (reference sequence). The CDR3 is 15 amino acids. RNA transcripts gave rise to amplified TCR beta CDR3 regions. In the first-round RT-PCR of the TCR CDR3, the HTBI primer set was used. From the multiplex PCR reads, TCRdb called clonotypes with MiXCR, one entry per CDR3 protein. The sample consists of fewer than 350,000 distinct CDR3 sequences, under 25% of them appearing once. There are many counts of this clonotype. Its specificity is not known.

The chain recombines TRBV7-9 with TRBJ1-5; TRBD1 might be the D (6 bases). Material for sequencing was blood. The sequence derives from a woman between 45 and 65 years old with Graves' hyperthyroidism. CDR3 region: CASSFGTFSNQPQHF. Written as DNA, the CDR3 is TGTGCCAGCAGCTTCGGGACATTTAGCAATCAGCCCCAGCATTTT.